Shown below are 12 T cell receptor beta chains from a single sample sequenced in a study of T-cell memory formation after mild COVID-19. MiXCR was run by TCRdb on the 5' RACE reads, yielding one entry per CDR3 protein. Counted here are about 410,000 distinct CDR3 sequences, roughly 17% occurring once; the ten biggest clones make up around a fifth. The sequencing input was PBMCs or a T cell subset sorted from them (not recorded which). The receptors here all came from a man between 18 and 29 years old who had mild COVID-19 (a few samples of this study predate the infection). Cell type and time point are not known.

This clonotype was seen at least ten times. The junction and the germline gene differ at one end; a read error may be behind it. CDR3 DNA: TGCAGCGTTGACGGACAGCCTCTCTTC. It translates to CSVDGQPLF. V gene TRBV29-1 combines with J gene TRBJ1-2; TRBD1 might be the D (6 bases). Germline loops: CDR1 SQVTM, CDR2 ANQGSEA. This CDR3 has 9 amino acids.

The table lists this clonotype with many counts. The chain employs TRBV5-5 and TRBJ2-7; D is uncertain. Trimming shortened V by 2 bases and J by 1 base, and 10 bases separated the two germline ends. The CDR3 has 14 residues. Germline V gives CDR1 SGHKS, CDR2 YYEKEE (reference sequence). The CDR3 sequence is CASSLRAESYEQYF. The CDR3 coding sequence is TGTGCCAGCAGCTTACGCGCAGAATCCTACGAGCAGTACTTC.

V is TRBV4-3 and J is TRBJ2-7, with D perhaps matching TRBD1 (5 bases). V gave up 3 bases and J gave up 3 bases, with 18 bases separating them. In germline, CDR1 is LGHNA, CDR2 YSLEER. The CDR3 totals 16 residues. CDR3 loop: CASSQSAGNYGYEQYF. The CDR3 DNA reads as TGCGCCAGCAGCCAGAGCGCAGGGAATTACGGCTACGAGCAGTACTTC.

CDR3: CASSLIKYNEQFF. The DNA for the CDR3 is TGTGCCAGCAGCTTGATAAAATACAATGAGCAGTTCTTC. V is TRBV7-8 and J is TRBJ2-1; D is uncertain. The CDR3 sequence is 13 residues long. Germline-derived CDR1 and CDR2 are SGHVS and FQNEAQ. The germline V and J ends were trimmed by 3 bases and 4 bases, with 7 bases remaining between them.

The sample holds many counts of this clonotype. The rearrangement joins TRBV7-9 to TRBJ2-1; 7 nucleotides agree with TRBD2. Looked up from germline, CDR1 is SEHNR and CDR2 is FQNEAQ (reference sequence). This CDR3 is 13 amino acids long. After removal of 11 bases from V and 0 bases from J, the junction contained 4 bases not matched to a gene. CDR3 DNA sequence: TGTGCCGGGGGGGGGTTCTCCTACAATGAGCAGTTCTTC. Amino acid sequence: CAGGGFSYNEQFF.

This clonotype came up a few times. V is TRBV7-2 and J is TRBJ2-7; D not resolved. This CDR3 comprises 13 residues. V was pared by 2 bases and J by 1 base, with 6 bases between. The V gene's germline CDR1 is SGHTA and CDR2 FQGNSA. In DNA, the CDR3 is TGTGCCAGCAGCTTAACACTTTCCTACGAGCAGTACTTC. Translation: CASSLTLSYEQYF.

V is TRBV5-1 and J is TRBJ2-5, with 7 nucleotides matching TRBD2. The CDR3 consists of 15 residues. V shed 1 base, J shed 4 bases, and the junction held 7 bases outside the gene matches. Germline CDR1 is SGHRS and CDR2 is YFSETQ. CDR3 region: CASSLREGSGETQYF. DNA of the CDR3: TGCGCCAGCAGCTTGAGGGAGGGTAGCGGAGAGACCCAGTACTTC.

The chain couples TRBV10-3 to TRBJ1-2, with 7 bases fitting TRBD1. The V gene end was trimmed by 4 bases and the J gene end by 4 bases; junction bases not matched to a gene: 6. The CDR3 consists of 14 residues. CDR1 is ENHRY and CDR2 is SYGVKD in the germline V gene. As DNA, the CDR3 is TGTGCCATCAGTGGGGACAGTCCCAGCTATGGCTACACCTTC. It translates to CAISGDSPSYGYTF.

This clonotype was seen a handful of times. The chain has TRBV7-9 and TRBJ1-2, with TRBD1 matching 8 bases. Germline loops: CDR1 SEHNR, CDR2 FQNEAQ (reference sequence). Losses at the gene ends were 5 bases for V and 8 bases for J; bases not matched to a gene: 4. This CDR3 contains 12 residues. CDR3 protein: CASSDRGIGYTF. The CDR3 nucleotides read TGTGCCAGCAGCGACAGGGGAATAGGCTACACCTTC.

This clonotype was seen a few times. The V and J genes are TRBV6-5 and TRBJ2-7; TRBD2 is a possible D gene (6 bases). CDR3 length equals 15 residues. V was clipped by 6 bases and J by 2 bases, with 17 bases between them. Germline V gives CDR1 MNHEY, CDR2 SVGAGI. In DNA, the CDR3 is TGTGCCAGCAGCCCGAGGCGGGGAACGGCCTACGAGCAGTACTTC. Translating it yields CASSPRRGTAYEQYF.

The chain employs TRBV11-2 and TRBJ1-5; D is uncertain. CDR1 is SGHAT, CDR2 FQNNGV, per germline. V was cut by 2 bases and J by 7 bases, with 12 bases left in between. CDR3 length: 14 amino acids. Written as DNA, the CDR3 is TGTGCCAGCAGCTTATCAGGCGGTGTACAGCCCCAGCATTTT. Encoded protein: CASSLSGGVQPQHF.

The chain carries TRBV27 and TRBJ2-3; 12 bases map to TRBD1. CDR1 and CDR2 (germline): MNHEY, SMNVEV (reference sequence). V dropped 6 bases and J dropped 6; count of bases not matched to a gene: 7. The CDR3 spans 15 residues. The chain's CDR3 is CASRDWDRGRDTQYF. The CDR3 region has the DNA TGTGCCAGCAGGGACTGGGACAGGGGGCGGGATACGCAGTATTTT.